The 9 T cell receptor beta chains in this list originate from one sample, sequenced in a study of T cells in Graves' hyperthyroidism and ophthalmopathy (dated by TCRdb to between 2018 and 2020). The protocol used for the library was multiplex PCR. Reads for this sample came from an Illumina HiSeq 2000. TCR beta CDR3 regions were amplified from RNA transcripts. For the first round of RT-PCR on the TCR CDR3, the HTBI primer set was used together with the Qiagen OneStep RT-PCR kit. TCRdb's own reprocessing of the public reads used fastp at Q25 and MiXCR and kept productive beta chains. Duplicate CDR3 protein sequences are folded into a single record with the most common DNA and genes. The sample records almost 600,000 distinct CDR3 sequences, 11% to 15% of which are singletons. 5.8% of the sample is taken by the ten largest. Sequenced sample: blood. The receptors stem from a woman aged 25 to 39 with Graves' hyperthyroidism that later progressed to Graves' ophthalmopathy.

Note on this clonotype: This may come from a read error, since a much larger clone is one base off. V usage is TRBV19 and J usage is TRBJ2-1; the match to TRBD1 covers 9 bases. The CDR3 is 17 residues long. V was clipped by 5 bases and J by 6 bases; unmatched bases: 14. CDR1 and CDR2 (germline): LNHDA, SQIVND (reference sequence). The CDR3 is CASSFLNRDRDRNEQFF. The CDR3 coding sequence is TGTGCCAGTAGTTTTTTAAACCGGGACAGGGACCGCAATGAGCAGTTCTTC. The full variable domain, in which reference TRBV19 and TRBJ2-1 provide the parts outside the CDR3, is DGGITQSPKYLFRKEGQNVTLSCEQNLNHDAMYWYRQDPGQGLRLIYYSQIVNDFQKGDIAEGYSVSREKKESFPLTVTSAQKNPTAFYLCASSFLNRDRDRNEQFFGPGTRLTVL.

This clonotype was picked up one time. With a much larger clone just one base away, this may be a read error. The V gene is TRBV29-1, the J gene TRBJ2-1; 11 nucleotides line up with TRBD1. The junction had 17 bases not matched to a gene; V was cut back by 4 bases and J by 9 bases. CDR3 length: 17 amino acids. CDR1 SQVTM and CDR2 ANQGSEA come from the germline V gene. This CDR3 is CSVGGSRSGTGGFEQFF. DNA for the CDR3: TGCAGCGTTGGAGGAAGTCGGTCGGGGACAGGGGGTTTTGAGCAGTTCTTC.

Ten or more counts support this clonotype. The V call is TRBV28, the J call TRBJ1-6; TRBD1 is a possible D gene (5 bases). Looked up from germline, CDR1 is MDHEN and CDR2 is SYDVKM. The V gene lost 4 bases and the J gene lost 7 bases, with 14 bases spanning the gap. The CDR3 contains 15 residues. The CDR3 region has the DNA TGTGCCAGCAGTTCCTCAGGGTTATTGAATTCACCCCTCCACTTT. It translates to CASSSSGLLNSPLHF. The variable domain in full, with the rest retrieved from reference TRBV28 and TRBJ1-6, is DVKVTQSSRYLVKRTGEKVFLECVQDMDHENMFWYRQDPGLGLRLIYFSYDVKMKEKGDIPEGYSVSREKKERFSLILESASTNQTSMYLCASSSSGLLNSPLHFGNGTRLTVT.

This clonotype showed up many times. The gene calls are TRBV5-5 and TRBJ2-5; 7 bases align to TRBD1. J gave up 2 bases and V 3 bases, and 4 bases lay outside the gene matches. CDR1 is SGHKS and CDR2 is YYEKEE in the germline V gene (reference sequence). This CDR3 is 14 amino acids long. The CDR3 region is CASSSGQLQETQYF. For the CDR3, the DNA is TGTGCCAGCAGCTCGGGACAGCTTCAAGAGACCCAGTACTTC.

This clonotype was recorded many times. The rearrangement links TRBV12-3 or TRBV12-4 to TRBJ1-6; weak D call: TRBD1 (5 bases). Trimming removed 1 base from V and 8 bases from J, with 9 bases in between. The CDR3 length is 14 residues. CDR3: CASSLGQTDSPLHF. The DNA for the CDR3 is TGTGCCAGCAGTTTAGGTCAGACAGATTCACCCCTCCACTTT.

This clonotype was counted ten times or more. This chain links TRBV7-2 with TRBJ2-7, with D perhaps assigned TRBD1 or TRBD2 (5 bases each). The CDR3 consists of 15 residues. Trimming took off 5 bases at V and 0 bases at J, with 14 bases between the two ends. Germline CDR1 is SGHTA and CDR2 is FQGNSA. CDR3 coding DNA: TGTGCCAGCAGCCTTCAACCGGGGCTCTCCTACGAGCAGTACTTC. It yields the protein CASSLQPGLSYEQYF.

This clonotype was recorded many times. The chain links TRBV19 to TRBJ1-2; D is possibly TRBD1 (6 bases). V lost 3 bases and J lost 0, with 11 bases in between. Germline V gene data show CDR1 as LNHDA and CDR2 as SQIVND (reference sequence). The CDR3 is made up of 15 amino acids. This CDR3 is CASSMGQGTNYGYTF. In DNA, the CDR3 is TGTGCCAGTAGTATGGGTCAGGGGACTAACTATGGCTACACCTTC.

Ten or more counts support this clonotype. CDR3 amino acids: CASEREATDTQYF. CDR3 DNA: TGTGCCAGCGAGCGGGAGGCCACAGATACGCAGTATTTT. The V gene is TRBV2, the J gene TRBJ2-3; TRBD2 aligns across 9 bases. CDR3 length equals 13 residues. Trimming cost V 8 bases and J 2 bases; bases outside gene matches: 2. Germline CDR1 and CDR2: SNHLY and FYNNEI.

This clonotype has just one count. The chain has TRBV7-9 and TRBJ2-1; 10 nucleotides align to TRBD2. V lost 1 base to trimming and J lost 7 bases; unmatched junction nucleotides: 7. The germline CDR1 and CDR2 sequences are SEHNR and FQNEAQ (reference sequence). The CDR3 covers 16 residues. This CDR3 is CASSLEASGSWNEQFF. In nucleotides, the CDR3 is TGTGCCAGCAGCTTAGAGGCTAGCGGGAGTTGGAATGAGCAGTTCTTC.